Listed below are T cell receptor beta chains from one sample, sequenced in a study of OX40 agonist ivuxolimab in advanced cancers. Repertoires were generated with immunoSEQ multiplex PCR, while TCRdb's copy carries only in-frame clones and drops some. The data show about 68,000 clones, about 85% seen once. This sample comprised CD4+ or CD8+ T cells sorted from blood, obtained in a trial of the OX40 agonist ivuxolimab. The receptor source for this set is an adult with an advanced solid tumor such as melanoma, head and neck, liver or kidney cancer. Each CDR3 is given with its conserved first and last residue. The D gene is left open where the match is weak. Some rows mark clone size as missing; the rest say once, few, many or name a class of expanded clone.

TRBJ1-2	.	.	TRBV6-5	CASSYGREAGYTF	TGTGCCAGCAGTTACGGCAGGGAGGCAGGCTACACCTTC
TRBJ2-7	.	.	TRBV11-2	CASSLRQSYEQYF	TGTGCCAGCAGCTTGCGACAGTCCTACGAGCAGTACTTC
TRBJ1-1	.	.	TRBV6-6	CASSSGRGMGRTEAFF	TGTGCCAGCAGTTCAGGCCGGGGGATGGGGAGGACTGAAGCTTTCTTT
TRBJ1-6	.	once	TRBV7-2	CASTFYSDSPLHF	TGTGCCAGCACCTTTTACTCTGATTCACCCCTCCACTTT
TRBJ2-1	.	.	TRBV9	CASSVVPPGGNPLYNEQFF	TGTGCCAGCAGCGTAGTACCCCCTGGAGGGAACCCCCTTTACAATGAGCAGTTCTTC
TRBJ2-2	.	.	TRBV11-3	CASSLQGHLTGELFF	TGTGCCAGCAGCCTACAGGGCCACCTAACCGGGGAGCTGTTTTTT
TRBJ2-2	TRBD1	once	TRBV7-9	CASSSSTGAGGELFF	TGTGCCAGCAGCTCCTCCACAGGGGCTGGCGGGGAGCTGTTTTTT
TRBJ2-7	.	.	TRBV5-5	CASSLVNTVTYYEQYF	TGTGCCAGCAGCTTGGTTAATACGGTGACTTACTACGAGCAGTACTTC
TRBJ1-3	.	.	TRBV7-6	CASSLGTSSGNTIYF	TGTGCCAGCAGCTTAGGAACTAGCTCTGGAAACACCATATATTTT
TRBJ2-1	.	.	TRBV10-3	CAITQGGEQFF	TGTGCCATCACCCAGGGAGGTGAGCAGTTCTTC
TRBJ2-7	TRBD2	.	TRBV7-9	CASSFTSGDYEQYF	TGTGCCAGCAGCTTTACTAGCGGGGACTACGAGCAGTACTTC
TRBJ1-4	.	.	TRBV5-1	CASSFRADSATNEKLFF	TGCGCCAGCAGCTTTAGGGCAGACTCCGCAACTAATGAAAAACTGTTTTTT
TRBJ2-2	TRBD2	.	TRBV27	CASSQRGGAGGPSGELFF	TGTGCCAGCAGCCAACGTGGAGGAGCGGGGGGGCCGTCCGGGGAGCTGTTTTTT
TRBJ1-1	TRBD1	.	TRBV19	CASRDEDRATEAFF	TGTGCCAGTAGAGACGAAGACAGGGCCACTGAAGCTTTCTTT
TRBJ1-3	.	.	TRBV9	CASSVGQGGGNTIYF	TGTGCCAGCAGCGTAGGTCAGGGAGGGGGAAACACCATATATTTT
TRBJ2-1	.	.	TRBV7-9	CASSLAFINEQFF	TGTGCCAGCAGCTTAGCGTTTATAAACGAGCAGTTCTTC
TRBJ2-5	TRBD1	.	TRBV7-6	CASSTGAAGTQYF	TGTGCCAGCAGCACAGGGGCGGCTGGGACCCAGTACTTC
TRBJ1-2	TRBD1	.	TRBV5-1	CASSFENRGGYTF	TGCGCCAGCAGCTTCGAAAACAGGGGTGGCTACACCTTC
TRBJ2-5	TRBD2	.	TRBV14	CASGGLETSETQYF	TGTGCCAGCGGGGGACTAGAGACCTCAGAGACCCAGTACTTC
TRBJ1-1	.	few	TRBV7-9	CASSSAGHLQAFF	TGTGCCAGCAGCTCCGCGGGTCATTTGCAGGCTTTCTTT
TRBJ1-6	.	once	TRBV11-2	CASSLAHRAGATPLHF	TGTGCCAGCAGCTTAGCGCATAGGGCAGGGGCTACACCCCTCCACTTT
TRBJ1-2	.	.	TRBV7-2	CASSLDRVAWGYTF	TGTGCCAGCAGCTTAGACAGGGTTGCTTGGGGCTACACCTTC
TRBJ2-3	.	.	TRBV11-2	CASSLGYVADTQYF	TGTGCCAGCAGCTTAGGTTACGTGGCAGATACGCAGTATTTT
TRBJ1-1	TRBD1	.	TRBV18	CASSPFRDRGRNTEAFF	TGTGCCAGCTCACCATTCCGGGACAGGGGGCGAAACACTGAAGCTTTCTTT
TRBJ1-1	TRBD1	.	TRBV5-1	CASSLFGQGIYTEAFF	TGCGCCAGCAGCTTGTTTGGACAGGGGATTTACACTGAAGCTTTCTTT
TRBJ2-7	TRBD1	few	TRBV6-5	CASSYSGGQVPYEQYF	TGTGCCAGCAGTTACTCCGGGGGACAGGTGCCCTACGAGCAGTACTTC
TRBJ2-7	TRBD1	once	TRBV5-1	CASSSTVEQGAVEQYF	TGCGCCAGCAGCTCGACGGTGGAGCAGGGGGCGGTCGAGCAGTACTTC
TRBJ2-7	.	.	TRBV15	CATSARQGGYEQYF	TGTGCCACCAGCGCGCGACAGGGAGGGTACGAGCAGTACTTC
TRBJ2-7	.	.	TRBV4-1	CASSQASGREQYF	TGCGCCAGCAGCCAAGCGTCAGGACGGGAGCAGTACTTC
TRBJ2-4	.	.	TRBV5-1	CASSVGDANIQYF	TGCGCCAGCAGCGTCGGGGACGCTAACATTCAGTACTTC
TRBJ1-2	.	.	TRBV29-1	CSVEAGNYGYTF	TGCAGCGTTGAAGCAGGGAACTATGGCTACACCTTC
TRBJ1-1	.	.	TRBV2	CAREGTEAFF	TGTGCCCGTGAGGGGACTGAAGCTTTCTTT
TRBJ1-1	.	.	TRBV6-5	CASSYIRSGGTEAFF	TGTGCCAGCAGTTACATCCGGTCGGGTGGAACTGAAGCTTTCTTT
TRBJ2-3	.	.	TRBV5-1	CASSSYSGADGDTQYF	TGCGCCAGCAGCTCCTACTCGGGGGCCGATGGAGATACGCAGTATTTT
TRBJ2-7	.	.	TRBV9	CASSAVVTGRLNEQYF	TGTGCCAGCAGCGCCGTGGTGACAGGGAGGTTGAACGAGCAGTACTTC
TRBJ2-4	TRBD1	.	TRBV6-4	CASSESRQGLGQLAKNIQYF	TGTGCCAGCAGTGAGAGCAGACAGGGCCTTGGTCAATTAGCCAAAAACATTCAGTACTTC
TRBJ2-2	.	.	TRBV27	CASSLSGGTGELFF	TGTGCCAGCAGTTTATCGGGCGGTACCGGGGAGCTGTTTTTT
TRBJ2-1	TRBD1	.	TRBV6-5	CASSSHARGSGNEQFF	TGTGCCAGCAGTTCCCACGCCAGGGGGAGCGGTAATGAGCAGTTCTTC
TRBJ1-4	.	once	TRBV2	CASITTGLGSGKLFF	TGTGCCAGCATTACAACAGGGTTAGGATCGGGAAAACTGTTTTTT
TRBJ1-4	TRBD1	once	TRBV7-9	CASSSTGAATNEKLFF	TGTGCCAGCAGTTCGACAGGGGCGGCAACTAATGAAAAACTGTTTTTT
TRBJ2-5	TRBD1	.	TRBV10-2	CASSTGTGASTQYF	TGCGCCAGCAGCACCGGGACAGGGGCGTCGACCCAGTACTTC